Below are 25 T cell receptor beta chains sequenced from a single sample in a study of regulatory T cells in long-lasting Graves disease (dated by TCRdb to about 2021). The library was obtained by multiplex PCR. Sequencing took place on an Illumina HiSeq 4000. CDR3 regions were amplified by Arm-PCR with iRepertoire HTBI primers to construct TCR beta libraries. TCRdb reanalyzed the raw reads on its own, using fastp at Q25 for trimming and MiXCR for clone calling, and kept in-frame beta chains. Every entry covers one CDR3 protein and lists the most common genes and DNA from its rows. The sample contains 600,000 to 800,000 distinct CDR3 sequences, roughly 30% of them found a single time. Clones ranked in the top ten supply about two fifths of the sample. The sample's time point label, in plain terms: persistent/refractory GD, antithyroid drugs over 5 years with positive TRAb. For both TCR sequencing and RNA sequencing, RNA was extracted from PBMCs in TRIzol.

Source: peripheral blood mononuclear cells (PBMCs), taken when the disease was refractory, from a patient treated with antithyroid drugs. Every receptor here comes from a female donor with Graves disease.

Only a few counts were recorded for this clonotype. This chain connects TRBV9 to TRBJ2-2, with 11 nucleotides matching TRBD2. The CDR3 is 15 amino acids. The trim removed 3 bases at V and 5 bases at J, leaving 3 bases unmatched. Germline lookup yields CDR1 SGDLS and CDR2 YYNGEE. The CDR3 here is CASSGSGRVTGELFF. In DNA form, the CDR3 reads TGTGCCAGCAGCGGTAGCGGGAGGGTAACCGGGGAGCTGTTTTTT. The whole variable domain, filled in from reference TRBV9 and TRBJ2-2, reads DSGVTQTPKHLITATGQRVTLRCSPRSGDLSVYWYQQSLDQGLQFLIQYYNGEERAKGNILERFSAQQFPDLHSELNLSSLELGDSALYFCASSGSGRVTGELFFGEGSRLTVL.

This chain links TRBV12-3 or TRBV12-4 with TRBJ1-1, with D tentatively TRBD1 (5 bases). The CDR3 is 12 residues long. With 7 bases removed from V and 4 bases from J, the gap between germline ends came to 10 bases. The CDR3 protein is CASNQGSTEAFF. The CDR3 bases are TGTGCCAGCAACCAGGGAAGCACTGAAGCTTTCTTT.

This clonotype has just a few counts. The V and J genes are TRBV7-3 and TRBJ2-7; 7 bases are a match to TRBD2. This CDR3 has 15 residues. Germline V gives CDR1 SGHTA, CDR2 FQGTGA. Trimming removed 5 bases from V and 3 bases from J; junction bases left unmatched: 10. In DNA form, the CDR3 reads TGTGCCAGCAGCCCCACCTGGACTAGAGACTACGAGCAGTACTTC. This gives the protein CASSPTWTRDYEQYF.

V usage is TRBV5-1 and J usage is TRBJ2-7, with TRBD2 matching over 12 bases. Trimming removed 4 bases from V and 6 bases from J; junction bases left unmatched: 11. CDR1 and CDR2 from the germline V gene are SGHRS and YFSETQ. This CDR3 has 16 residues. Here the CDR3 DNA reads TGCGCCAGCAGCCCTGGACTAGCGGGGTCTTTTTCCGAGCAGTACTTC. This gives the protein CASSPGLAGSFSEQYF.

The chain links TRBV30 to TRBJ2-7; D may match TRBD1 or TRBD2 (5 bases each). The CDR3 loop spans 14 amino acids. Germline loops: CDR1 GTSNPN, CDR2 SVGIG (reference sequence). The V end lost 5 bases, the J end lost 3 bases, and 17 bases lay between the germline ends. Here the CDR3 reads CAWATGPGIYEQYF. CDR3 coding DNA: TGTGCCTGGGCAACGGGACCGGGAATCTACGAGCAGTACTTC.

The V gene is TRBV12-5, the J gene TRBJ2-1; the match to TRBD2 covers 14 bases. Per the germline V gene, CDR1 is LGHNT and CDR2 is FRNRAP. With V trimmed by 2 bases and J by 4 bases, 10 bases remained unmatched. There are 19 residues in the CDR3. CDR3 nucleotides: TGTGCTAGTGGTTTGTACCGGACCGGGACTAGCGGGAGATACAATGAGCAGTTCTTC. Translation: CASGLYRTGTSGRYNEQFF.

The sample holds many counts of this clonotype. The chain joins TRBV18 to TRBJ2-5; a possible D gene is TRBD2 (6 bases). V lost 5 bases, J lost 5 bases, and 18 bases lay in between. This CDR3 is 15 amino acids long. Germline loops: CDR1 KGHSH, CDR2 LQKENI. The CDR3 loop reads CASSDRPASGETQYF. Here the CDR3 DNA reads TGTGCCAGCTCAGACCGGCCGGCAAGCGGGGAGACCCAGTACTTC. Looking up the rest from reference TRBV18 and TRBJ2-5 gives the full variable domain: NAGVMQNPRHLVRRRGQEARLRCSPMKGHSHVYWYRQLPEEGLKFMVYLQKENIIDESGMPKERFSAEFPKEGPSILRIQQVVRGDSAAYFCASSDRPASGETQYFGPGTRLLVL.

This clonotype came up once. V is TRBV20-1 and J is TRBJ1-1; D is uncertain. V was cut by 7 bases and J by 1 base, with 16 bases left in between. The CDR3 has 14 residues. The germline gives CDR1 DFQATT, CDR2 SNEGSKA (reference sequence). The CDR3 region is CSVIPRAGNTEAFF. CDR3 in DNA: TGCAGTGTCATTCCCCGGGCGGGGAACACTGAAGCTTTCTTT.

Regarding this clonotype: A much larger clone is a single base away; this may be a read error. CDR3 DNA sequence: TGTGCCAGCAGTTACCCCTATCAGCCCCAGCATTTT. Encoded protein: CASSYPYQPQHF. The V gene is TRBV6-2 or TRBV6-3, the J gene TRBJ1-5; D gene ambiguous. The CDR3 extends over 12 amino acids. The V end was cut by 2 bases, the J end by 5 bases, with 4 bases between. CDR1 and CDR2 (germline): MNHEY, SVGEGT.

This clonotype was seen many times. V usage is TRBV2 and J usage is TRBJ2-7, with 10 bases fitting TRBD2. Trimming removed 3 bases from V and 3 bases from J; junction bases left unmatched: 17. The CDR3 runs to 19 residues. CDR1 is SNHLY, CDR2 FYNNEI, per germline. The chain's CDR3 is CASSDDKTSGPENDYEQYF. CDR3 nucleotide sequence: TGTGCCAGCAGTGATGATAAGACTAGCGGGCCGGAAAACGACTACGAGCAGTACTTC.

This clonotype was picked up many times. The chain couples TRBV2 to TRBJ1-1; D is perhaps TRBD1 (6 bases). V lost 4 bases to trimming and J lost 7 bases, with 16 bases between them. This CDR3 has 14 amino acids. Per germline, CDR1 SNHLY and CDR2 FYNNEI. The CDR3 nucleotides read TGTGCCAGCAGTGTCGCCTCAGGGGTGGGTGAAGCTTTCTTT. It specifies CASSVASGVGEAFF.

There are many counts of this clonotype. The V and J genes are TRBV5-5 and TRBJ1-2; tentative D call: TRBD1 (5 bases). The CDR3 runs 15 residues. The V end lost 0 bases, the J end lost 3 bases, and 12 bases lay between the germline ends. CDR1 is SGHKS, CDR2 YYEKEE, per germline (reference sequence). This chain's CDR3 is CASSLVGQGDYGYTF. Here the CDR3 DNA reads TGTGCCAGCAGCTTGGTCGGGCAGGGCGACTATGGCTACACCTTC.

This clonotype was counted between two and nine times. J is TRBJ1-1 and V is TRBV12-3 or TRBV12-4, with a possible D match to TRBD1 (5 bases). This CDR3 has 13 residues. V was cut by 2 bases and J by 7 bases, with 11 bases left in between. CDR3 in DNA: TGTGCCAGCAGTTTAAGAGGACACAGTGAAGCTTTCTTT. It translates to CASSLRGHSEAFF.

The sample holds one count of this clonotype. This chain connects TRBV28 to TRBJ1-2; 8 nucleotides line up with TRBD1. This CDR3 comprises 14 residues. Germline trimming cut 8 bases from V and 8 bases from J; bases unmatched to any gene: 13. Germline CDR1 MDHEN, CDR2 SYDVKM. This CDR3 reads CASSPDRVNGGYTF. CDR3 bases: TGTGCCAGCTCACCGGACAGGGTCAATGGAGGCTACACCTTC.

This clonotype came up a few times. The V gene is TRBV12-3 or TRBV12-4, the J gene TRBJ1-1, with D perhaps matching TRBD1 (5 bases). The CDR3 runs 15 residues. The germline V and J ends were trimmed by 6 bases and 1 base, with 15 bases remaining between them. The CDR3 nucleotides read TGTGCCAGCAGCTCCGTCCAGACAGAGAACACTGAAGCTTTCTTT. Translated: CASSSVQTENTEAFF.

In this sample, this clonotype turned up a few times. The V and J genes are TRBV6-2 or TRBV6-3 and TRBJ2-7; D gene ambiguous. V gave up 0 bases and J gave up 3 bases, with 9 bases separating them. The CDR3 covers 14 residues. In germline, CDR1 is MNHEY, CDR2 SVGEGT. The CDR3 sequence: CASSYSRSVYEQYF. CDR3 DNA: TGTGCCAGCAGTTACTCTCGTTCTGTCTACGAGCAGTACTTC.

The V call is TRBV6-2 or TRBV6-3, the J call TRBJ2-5; D may be TRBD2 (7 bases). Trimming took off 2 bases at V and 1 base at J, with 11 bases between the two ends. CDR3 length: 15 amino acids. CDR1 and CDR2 from the germline V gene are MNHEY and SVGEGT. The CDR3 region is CASSYRGEGQETQYF. As DNA, the CDR3 is TGTGCCAGCAGTTACAGGGGGGAGGGCCAAGAGACCCAGTACTTC.

This clonotype was seen at least ten times. The CDR3 DNA sequence: TGTGCCAGCTCTATGCCGTCCCAGGGAGACTATGGCTACACCTTC. Its protein product is CASSMPSQGDYGYTF. The V gene is TRBV6-1, the J gene TRBJ1-2, with a weak D call TRBD1 (5 bases). V lost 8 bases, J lost 3 bases, and 19 bases lay in between. Germline V lookup: CDR1 MNHNS, CDR2 SASEGT. This CDR3 has 15 residues.

The chain employs TRBV7-7 and TRBJ2-5; D is perhaps TRBD2 (6 bases). Trimming cost V 5 bases and J 1 base, with 11 bases left between them. The CDR3 runs to 14 residues. CDR1 and CDR2 from the germline V gene are SSHAT and FNYEAQ (reference sequence). DNA for the CDR3: TGTGCCAGCAGCCCGCGACTAGTCCAAGAGACCCAGTACTTC. Translating gives CASSPRLVQETQYF.

As to this clonotype: Relative to the germline gene, one junction end is altered; a read error may explain this. The chain joins TRBV4-1 to TRBJ2-2; perhaps TRBD2 as D (5 bases). Germline CDR1 and CDR2: MGHRA and YSYEKL. The CDR3 runs to 13 residues. The CDR3 DNA follows: TGCGCCAGCTCACATCCGGAGGCCGGTGAGCTGTTTTTT. It yields the protein CASSHPEAGELFF.

This chain joins TRBV20-1 and TRBJ1-5; 7 nucleotides agree with TRBD1. The germline gives CDR1 DFQATT, CDR2 SNEGSKA (reference sequence). The CDR3 loop spans 17 amino acids. Trimming took 0 bases from V and 2 from J; bases not matched to a gene: 10. The CDR3 DNA follows: TGCAGTGCTAGAGACCTAGACAGGGCGAAGGGCAATCAGCCCCAGCATTTT. Protein product: CSARDLDRAKGNQPQHF.

This clonotype was counted at least ten times. The chain combines TRBV6-1 with TRBJ2-6; D is possibly TRBD1 or TRBD2 (5 bases each). Trimming stripped 3 bases from V and 4 bases from J, with 16 bases between. The germline CDR1 and CDR2 sequences are MNHNS and SASEGT. The CDR3 totals 17 residues. The CDR3 loop reads CASSDVSWGFGANVLTF. The DNA of the CDR3 is TGTGCCAGCAGTGACGTGTCTTGGGGGTTCGGGGCCAACGTCCTGACTTTC.

There are a few counts of this clonotype. V and J are TRBV11-2 and TRBJ1-2, with 7 bases lining up with TRBD1. The CDR3 has 15 amino acids. Looked up from germline, CDR1 is SGHAT and CDR2 is FQNNGV. J gave up 2 bases and V 5 bases, and 8 bases lay outside the gene matches. CDR3 sequence (DNA): TGTGCCAGCAGCCTAAGCCGGGACAGAAACTATGGCTACACCTTC. Translated, it gives CASSLSRDRNYGYTF.

On this clonotype itself: A read error may account for a junction end that differs from germline. The rearrangement uses TRBV24-1 and TRBJ1-5; D gene unclear. The length of the CDR3 is 14 residues. The germline V gene has CDR1 KGHDR and CDR2 SFDVKD. The CDR3 protein is CATSDFSSSQPQHF. The CDR3 DNA sequence: TGTGCCACCAGTGATTTCTCCAGCAGTCAGCCCCAGCATTTT.

The chain is built from TRBV28 and TRBJ1-1, with unresolved D. The germline gives CDR1 MDHEN, CDR2 SYDVKM. Trimming removed 6 bases from V and 1 base from J, with 6 bases in between. This CDR3 comprises 12 residues. CDR3 DNA: TGTGCCAGCAGGGGATGGAACACTGAAGCTTTCTTT. Encoded protein: CASRGWNTEAFF.